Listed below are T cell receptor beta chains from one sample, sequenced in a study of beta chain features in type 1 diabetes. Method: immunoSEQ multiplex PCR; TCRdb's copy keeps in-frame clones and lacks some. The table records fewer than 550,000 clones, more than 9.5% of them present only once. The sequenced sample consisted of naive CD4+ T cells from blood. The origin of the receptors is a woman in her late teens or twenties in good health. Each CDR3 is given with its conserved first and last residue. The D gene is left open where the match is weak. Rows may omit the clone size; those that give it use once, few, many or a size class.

CASSPYTDRQETQYF | TGCGCCAGCAGCCCCTACACGGACCGTCAAGAGACCCAGTACTTC | TRBV5-1 | NA | TRBJ2-5 | few
CASSYSRSWFF | TGTGCCAGCAGTTATAGTCGTAGCTGGTTCTTC | TRBV6-5 | NA | TRBJ2-1 | few
CASSQLNTGTELFF | TGTGCCAGCAGCCAACTAAATACCGGGACGGAGCTGTTTTTT | TRBV7-9 | NA | TRBJ2-2 | few
CSVVLRGREAFF | TGCAGCGTCGTCTTAAGGGGGCGTGAAGCTTTCTTT | TRBV29-1 | TRBD1 | TRBJ1-1 | NA
CASSRNPFFSGGAGNEQFF | TGTGCCAGCAGCCGAAACCCCTTCTTTAGCGGGGGGGCTGGCAATGAGCAGTTCTTC | TRBV13 | TRBD2 | TRBJ2-1 | NA
CASGQGFASGELFF | TGCGCCAGCGGACAGGGGTTCGCAAGCGGGGAGCTGTTTTTT | TRBV5-1 | TRBD1 | TRBJ2-2 | NA
CASSIDPNQPQHF | TGCGCCAGCAGCATAGACCCAAATCAGCCCCAGCATTTT | TRBV5-1 | NA | TRBJ1-5 | few
CSVDRGVSTDTQYF | TGCAGCGTTGACCGGGGGGTTAGCACAGATACGCAGTATTTT | TRBV29-1 | TRBD2 | TRBJ2-3 | NA
CASSFSGGNTEAFF | TGTGCCAGCAGCTTTAGCGGGGGGAACACTGAAGCTTTCTTT | TRBV7-2 | NA | TRBJ1-1 | few
CASSPGQDSYEQYF | TGTGCCAGCAGCCCCGGACAGGATAGTTACGAGCAGTACTTC | TRBV7-3 | TRBD1 | TRBJ2-7 | few
CSVEIITDTQYF | TGCAGCGTTGAAATCATCACAGATACGCAGTATTTT | TRBV29-1 | NA | TRBJ2-3 | NA
CATSQAKNIQYF | TGTGCCACCAGTCAGGCCAAAAACATTCAGTACTTC | TRBV15 | NA | TRBJ2-4 | NA
CASSLAVTDTQYF | TGTGCCAGCAGCTTAGCTGTCACAGATACGCAGTATTTT | TRBV7-2 | NA | TRBJ2-3 | NA
CSVESGGASF | TGCAGCGTTGAATCAGGTGGGGCTTCCTTT | TRBV29-1 | NA | TRBJ1-1 | NA
CASSRTGPEAFF | TGTGCCAGCAGCCGGACAGGGCCTGAAGCTTTCTTT | TRBV7-9 | TRBD1 | TRBJ1-1 | NA
CASSLYTYEQYF | TGTGCCAGCAGCTTGTACACCTACGAGCAGTACTTC | TRBV7-2 | NA | TRBJ2-7 | few
CASSLEIAKNIQYF | TGTGCCAGCAGCTTAGAAATAGCCAAAAACATTCAGTACTTC | TRBV7-8 | NA | TRBJ2-4 | few
CASSPLHLMVAFF | TGTGCCAGCAGCCCTCTACACTTGATGGTAGCTTTCTTT | TRBV7-2 | NA | TRBJ1-1 | few